This TCR beta chain is from a study of neurological immune-mediated disorders. Ten or more counts support this clonotype. This CDR3 is built from 11 residues. V gave up 7 bases and J gave up 5 bases, with 6 bases separating them. Germline CDR1 and CDR2: SGHVS and FQNEAQ. TCRdb re-called the 5' RACE reads with MiXCR, one entry per CDR3 protein. The table includes tens of thousands of distinct CDR3 sequences, approximately 5.2% detected once. The sequence came from a woman aged 45 to 65 in good health. This sequence joins TRBV7-8 and TRBJ2-1; no firm D call. The sequenced sample was CD4+ T cells from blood. CDR3 nucleotides: TGTGCCAGCACCCCCCACAATGAGCAGTTCTTC. Its protein is CASTPHNEQFF.